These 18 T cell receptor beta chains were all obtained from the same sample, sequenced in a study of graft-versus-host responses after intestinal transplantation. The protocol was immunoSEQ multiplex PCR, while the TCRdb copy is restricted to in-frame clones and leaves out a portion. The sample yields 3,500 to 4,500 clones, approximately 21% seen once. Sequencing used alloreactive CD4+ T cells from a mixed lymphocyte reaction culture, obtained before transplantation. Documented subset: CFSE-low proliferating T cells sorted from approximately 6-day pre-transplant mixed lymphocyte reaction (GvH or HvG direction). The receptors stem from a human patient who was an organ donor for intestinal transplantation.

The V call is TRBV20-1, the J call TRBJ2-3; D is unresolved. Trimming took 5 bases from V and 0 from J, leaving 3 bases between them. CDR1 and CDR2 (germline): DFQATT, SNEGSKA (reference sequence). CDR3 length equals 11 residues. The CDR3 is CSAPSTDTQYF. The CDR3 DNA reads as TGCAGTGCTCCGAGCACAGATACGCAGTATTTT.

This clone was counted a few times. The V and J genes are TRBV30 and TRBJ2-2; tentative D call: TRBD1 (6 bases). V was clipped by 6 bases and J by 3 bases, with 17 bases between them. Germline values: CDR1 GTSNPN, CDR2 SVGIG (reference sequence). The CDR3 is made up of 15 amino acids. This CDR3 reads CACLGAAVYTGELFF. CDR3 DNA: TGTGCCTGCCTGGGGGCAGCAGTATACACCGGGGAGCTGTTTTTT.

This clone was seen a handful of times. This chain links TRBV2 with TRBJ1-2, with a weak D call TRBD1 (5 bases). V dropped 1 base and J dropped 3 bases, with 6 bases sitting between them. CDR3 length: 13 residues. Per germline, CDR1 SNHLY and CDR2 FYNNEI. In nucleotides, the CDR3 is TGTGCCAGCAGTGAAGGACAGTACTATGGCTACACCTTC. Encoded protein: CASSEGQYYGYTF.

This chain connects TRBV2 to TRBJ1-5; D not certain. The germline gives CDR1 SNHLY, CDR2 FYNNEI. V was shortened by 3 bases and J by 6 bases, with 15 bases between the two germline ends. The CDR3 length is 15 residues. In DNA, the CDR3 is TGTGCCAGCAGTGATTTGGCGGGGAGGGTTCAGCCCCAGCATTTT. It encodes CASSDLAGRVQPQHF.

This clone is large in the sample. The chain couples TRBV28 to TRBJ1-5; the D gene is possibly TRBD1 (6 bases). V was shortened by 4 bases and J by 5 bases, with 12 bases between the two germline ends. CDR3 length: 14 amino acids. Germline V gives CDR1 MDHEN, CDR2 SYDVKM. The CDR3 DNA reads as TGTGCCAGCAGTTCGGGGGGGCATCATCAGCCCCAGCATTTT. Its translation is CASSSGGHHQPQHF.

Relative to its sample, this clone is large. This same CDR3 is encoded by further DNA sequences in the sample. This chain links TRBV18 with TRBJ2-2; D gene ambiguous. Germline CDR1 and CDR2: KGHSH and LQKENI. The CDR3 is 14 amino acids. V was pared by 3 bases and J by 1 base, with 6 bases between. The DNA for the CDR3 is TGTGCCAGCTCACCTCGACAGAACACCGGGGAGCTGTTTTTT. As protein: CASSPRQNTGELFF.

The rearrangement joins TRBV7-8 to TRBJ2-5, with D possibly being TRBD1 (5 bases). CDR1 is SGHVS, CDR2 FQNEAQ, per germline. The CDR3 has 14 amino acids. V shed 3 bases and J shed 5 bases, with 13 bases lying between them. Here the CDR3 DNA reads TGTGCCAGCAGCTTTCTAAGGGGCGCGGAGACCCAGTACTTC. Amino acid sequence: CASSFLRGAETQYF.

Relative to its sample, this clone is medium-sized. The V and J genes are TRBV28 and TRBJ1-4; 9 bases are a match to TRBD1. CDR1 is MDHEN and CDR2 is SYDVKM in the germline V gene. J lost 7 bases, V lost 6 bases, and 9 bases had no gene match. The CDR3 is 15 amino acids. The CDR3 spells CASRSEQGAGEKLFF. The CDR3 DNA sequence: TGTGCCAGCAGATCCGAACAGGGGGCCGGTGAAAAACTGTTTTTT.

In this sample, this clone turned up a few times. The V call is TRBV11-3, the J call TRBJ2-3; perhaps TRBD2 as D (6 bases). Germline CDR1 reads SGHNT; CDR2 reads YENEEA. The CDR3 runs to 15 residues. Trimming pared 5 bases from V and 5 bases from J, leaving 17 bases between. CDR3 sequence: CASSVGTFDQDTQYF. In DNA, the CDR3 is TGTGCCAGCAGCGTCGGGACTTTCGACCAAGATACGCAGTATTTT.

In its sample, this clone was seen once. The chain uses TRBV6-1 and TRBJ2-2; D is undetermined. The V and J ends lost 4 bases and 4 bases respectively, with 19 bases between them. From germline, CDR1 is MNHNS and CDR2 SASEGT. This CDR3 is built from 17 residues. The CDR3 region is CASSASFIGAPTGELFF. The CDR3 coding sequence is TGTGCCAGCAGTGCGTCATTTATCGGAGCCCCCACCGGGGAGCTGTTTTTT.

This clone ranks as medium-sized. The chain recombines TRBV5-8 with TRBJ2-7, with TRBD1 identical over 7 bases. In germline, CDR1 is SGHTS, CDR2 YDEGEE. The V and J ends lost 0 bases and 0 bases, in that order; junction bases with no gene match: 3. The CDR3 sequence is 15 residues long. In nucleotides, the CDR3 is TGTGCCAGCAGCTTGGACGGGACAGTCTCCTACGAGCAGTACGTC. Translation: CASSLDGTVSYEQYV.

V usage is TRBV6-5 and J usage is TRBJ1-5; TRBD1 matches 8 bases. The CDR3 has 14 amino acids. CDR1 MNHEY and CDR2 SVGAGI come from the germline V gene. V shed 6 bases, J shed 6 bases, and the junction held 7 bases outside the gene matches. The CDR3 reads CASRTDRVAQPQHF. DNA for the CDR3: TGTGCCAGCAGAACGGACAGGGTTGCTCAGCCCCAGCATTTT.

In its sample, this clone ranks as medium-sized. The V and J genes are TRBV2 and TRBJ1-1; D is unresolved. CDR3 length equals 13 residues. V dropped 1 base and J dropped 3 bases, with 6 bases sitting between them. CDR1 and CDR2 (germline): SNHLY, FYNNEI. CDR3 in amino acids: CASSEVRDTEAFF. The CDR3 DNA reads TGTGCCAGCAGTGAAGTCCGGGACACTGAAGCTTTCTTT.

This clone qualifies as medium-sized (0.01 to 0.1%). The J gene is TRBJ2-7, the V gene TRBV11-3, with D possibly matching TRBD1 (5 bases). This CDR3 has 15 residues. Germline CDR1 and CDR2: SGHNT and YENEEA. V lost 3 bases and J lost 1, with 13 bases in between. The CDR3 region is CASSFARGPSYEQYV. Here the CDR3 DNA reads TGTGCCAGCAGCTTCGCTAGGGGCCCGTCCTACGAGCAGTACGTC.

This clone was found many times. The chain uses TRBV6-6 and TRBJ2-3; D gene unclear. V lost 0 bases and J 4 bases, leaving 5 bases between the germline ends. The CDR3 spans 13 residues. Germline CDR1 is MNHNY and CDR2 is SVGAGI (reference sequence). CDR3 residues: CASSYSVADTQYF. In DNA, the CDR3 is TGTGCCAGCAGTTACTCTGTCGCAGATACGCAGTATTTT.

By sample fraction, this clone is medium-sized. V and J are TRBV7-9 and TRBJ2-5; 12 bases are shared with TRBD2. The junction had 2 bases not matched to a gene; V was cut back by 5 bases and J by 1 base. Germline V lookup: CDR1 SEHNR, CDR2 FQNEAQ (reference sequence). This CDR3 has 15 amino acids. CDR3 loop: CASSPTSGGQETQYF. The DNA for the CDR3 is TGTGCCAGCAGCCCGACTAGCGGGGGCCAAGAGACCCAGTACTTC. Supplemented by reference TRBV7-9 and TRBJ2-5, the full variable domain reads DTGVSQNPRHKITKRGQNVTFRCDPISEHNRLYWYRQTLGQGPEFLTYFQNEAQLEKSRLLSDRFSAERPKGSFSTLEIQRTEQGDSAMYLCASSPTSGGQETQYFGPGTRLLVL.

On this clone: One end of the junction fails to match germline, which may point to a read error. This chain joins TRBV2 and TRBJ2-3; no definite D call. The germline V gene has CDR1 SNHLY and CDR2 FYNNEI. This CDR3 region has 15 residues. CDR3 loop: CASREGRRITDTQYF. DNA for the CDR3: TGTGCCAGCAGGGAAGGACGGAGAATCACAGATACGCAGTATTTT.

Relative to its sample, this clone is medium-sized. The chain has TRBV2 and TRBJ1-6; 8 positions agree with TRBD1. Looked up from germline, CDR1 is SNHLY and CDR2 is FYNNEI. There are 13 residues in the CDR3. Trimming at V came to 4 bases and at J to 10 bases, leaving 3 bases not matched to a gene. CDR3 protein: CASSATGESPLHF. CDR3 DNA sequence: TGTGCCAGCAGTGCGACAGGGGAGTCACCCCTCCACTTT.